The sample holds many counts of the clone carrying this TCR beta chain. This specimen comes from a study of glioma-infiltrating T cells. TCR alpha and beta CDR3 regions were amplified from RNA using iRepertoire nested multiplex PCR. From the multiplex PCR reads, TCRdb called clonotypes with MiXCR, one entry per CDR3 protein. In the table there are approximately 100,000 distinct CDR3 sequences, about 30% of which are singletons. The sequence was obtained from a human donor with low-grade glioma or glioblastoma, undergoing nonglioma brain surgery, or in good health (not recorded which). Source material: glioma tissue, nonneoplastic brain tissue, or PBMCs (not recorded which).

CDR3 in amino acids: CSARAGQGSSPLHF. For the CDR3, the DNA is TGCAGTGCTAGAGCAGGACAGGGGAGTTCACCCCTCCACTTT. The chain recombines TRBV20-1 with TRBJ1-6; 9 bases align to TRBD1. The CDR3 contains 14 residues. V trimming: 1 base; J trimming: 9 bases; junction bases outside the gene matches: 4. Germline V gene sequence: CDR1 DFQATT, CDR2 SNEGSKA (reference sequence).